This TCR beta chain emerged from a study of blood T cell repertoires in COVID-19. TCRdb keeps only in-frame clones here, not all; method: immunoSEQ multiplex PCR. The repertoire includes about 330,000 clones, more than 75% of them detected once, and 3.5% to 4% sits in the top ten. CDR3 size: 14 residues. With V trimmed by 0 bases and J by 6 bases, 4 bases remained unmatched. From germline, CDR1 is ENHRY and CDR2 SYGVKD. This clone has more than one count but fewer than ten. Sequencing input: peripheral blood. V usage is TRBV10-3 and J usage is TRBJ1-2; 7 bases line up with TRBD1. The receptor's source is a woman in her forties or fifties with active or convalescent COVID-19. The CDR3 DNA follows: TGTGCCATCAGTGAGTCGACAGGGAAGAATGGCTACACCTTC. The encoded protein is CAISESTGKNGYTF.